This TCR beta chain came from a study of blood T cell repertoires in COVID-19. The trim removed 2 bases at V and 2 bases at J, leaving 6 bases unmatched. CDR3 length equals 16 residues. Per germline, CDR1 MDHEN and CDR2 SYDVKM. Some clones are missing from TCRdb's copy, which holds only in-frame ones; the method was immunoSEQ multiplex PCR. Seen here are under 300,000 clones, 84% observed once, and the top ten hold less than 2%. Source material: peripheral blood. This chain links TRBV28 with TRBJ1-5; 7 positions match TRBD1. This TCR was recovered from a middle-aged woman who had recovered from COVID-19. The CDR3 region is CASSLPDRVGNQPQHF. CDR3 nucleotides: TGTGCCAGCAGTTTACCCGACAGGGTTGGCAATCAGCCCCAGCATTTT.